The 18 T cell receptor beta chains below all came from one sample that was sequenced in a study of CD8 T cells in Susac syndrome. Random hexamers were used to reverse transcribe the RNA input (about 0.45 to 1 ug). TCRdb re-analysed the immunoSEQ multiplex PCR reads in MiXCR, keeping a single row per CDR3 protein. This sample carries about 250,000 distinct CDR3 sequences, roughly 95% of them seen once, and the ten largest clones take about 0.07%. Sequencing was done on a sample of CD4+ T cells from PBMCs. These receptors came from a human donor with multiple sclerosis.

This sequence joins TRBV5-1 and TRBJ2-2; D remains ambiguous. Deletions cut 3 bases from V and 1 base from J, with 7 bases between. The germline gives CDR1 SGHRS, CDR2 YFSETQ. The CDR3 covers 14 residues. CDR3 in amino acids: CASSSRQNTGELFF. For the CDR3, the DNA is TGCGCCAGCAGCTCTCGACAGAACACCGGGGAGCTGTTTTTT.

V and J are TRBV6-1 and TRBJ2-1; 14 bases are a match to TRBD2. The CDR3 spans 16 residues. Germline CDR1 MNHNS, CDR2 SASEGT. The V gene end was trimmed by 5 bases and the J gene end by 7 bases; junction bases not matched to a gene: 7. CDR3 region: CASSRGLAGVGNEQFF. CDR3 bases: TGTGCCAGCAGTAGGGGACTAGCGGGAGTAGGAAATGAGCAGTTCTTC.

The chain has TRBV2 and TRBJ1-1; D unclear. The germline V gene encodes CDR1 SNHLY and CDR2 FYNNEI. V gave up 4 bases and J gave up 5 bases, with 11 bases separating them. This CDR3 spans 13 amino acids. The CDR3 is CASSVSAATEAFF. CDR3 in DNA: TGTGCCAGCAGTGTTTCGGCCGCGACTGAAGCTTTCTTT.

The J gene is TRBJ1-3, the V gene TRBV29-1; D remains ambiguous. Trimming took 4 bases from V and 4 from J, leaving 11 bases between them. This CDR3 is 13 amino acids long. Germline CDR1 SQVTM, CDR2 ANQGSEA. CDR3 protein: CSVAPRPGNTIYF. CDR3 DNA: TGCAGCGTTGCTCCACGGCCCGGAAACACCATATATTTT.

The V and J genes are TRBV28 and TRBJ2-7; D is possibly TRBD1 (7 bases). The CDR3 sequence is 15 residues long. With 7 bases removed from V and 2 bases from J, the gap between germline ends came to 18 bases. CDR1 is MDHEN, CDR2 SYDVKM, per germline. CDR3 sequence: CASTPGGPSTYEQYV. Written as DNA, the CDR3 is TGTGCCAGCACCCCAGGGGGGCCGTCGACCTACGAGCAGTACGTC.

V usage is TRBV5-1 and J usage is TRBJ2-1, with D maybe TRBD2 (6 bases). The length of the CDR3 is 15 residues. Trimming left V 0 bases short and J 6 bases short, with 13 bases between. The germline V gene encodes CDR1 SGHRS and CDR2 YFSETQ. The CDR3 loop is CASSLAGVRGNEQFF. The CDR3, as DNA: TGCGCCAGCAGCTTGGCGGGCGTGCGGGGCAATGAGCAGTTCTTC.

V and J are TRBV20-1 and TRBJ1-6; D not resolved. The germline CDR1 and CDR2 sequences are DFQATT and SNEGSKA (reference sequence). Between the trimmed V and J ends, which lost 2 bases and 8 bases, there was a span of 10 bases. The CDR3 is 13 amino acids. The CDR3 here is CSARSRVDSPLHF. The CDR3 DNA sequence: TGCAGTGCTAGATCAAGGGTGGATTCACCCCTCCACTTT.

The CDR3 reads CSVEGGDTIYF. CDR3 sequence (DNA): TGCAGCGTTGAGGGGGGGGACACCATATATTTT. The gene calls are TRBV29-1 and TRBJ1-3, with a possible D match to TRBD1 (5 bases). Per germline, CDR1 SQVTM and CDR2 ANQGSEA. The V and J ends lost 3 bases and 8 bases respectively, with 8 bases between them. The CDR3 is 11 residues long.

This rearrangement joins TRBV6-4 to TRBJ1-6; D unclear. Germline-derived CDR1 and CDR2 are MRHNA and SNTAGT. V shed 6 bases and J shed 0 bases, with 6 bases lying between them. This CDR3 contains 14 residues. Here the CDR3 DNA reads TGTGCCAGCAGGGAGGGCTCCTATAATTCACCCCTCCACTTT. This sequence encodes CASREGSYNSPLHF.

CDR3 amino acids: CASSLFGANYTEAFF. CDR3 sequence (DNA): TGTGCCAGCAGCCTTTTTGGCGCTAACTACACTGAAGCTTTCTTT. The V and J genes are TRBV11-2 and TRBJ1-1; unclear D gene. The CDR3 runs 15 residues. Germline CDR1 and CDR2: SGHAT and FQNNGV. V dropped 5 bases and J dropped 3 bases, with 16 bases sitting between them.

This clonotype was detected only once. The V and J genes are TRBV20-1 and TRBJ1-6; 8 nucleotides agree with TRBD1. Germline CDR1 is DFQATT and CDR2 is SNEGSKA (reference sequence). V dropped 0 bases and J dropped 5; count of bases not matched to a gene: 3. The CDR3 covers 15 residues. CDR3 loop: CSARDRDRHNSPLHF. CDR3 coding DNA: TGCAGTGCTAGAGATAGGGACAGGCATAATTCACCCCTCCACTTT.

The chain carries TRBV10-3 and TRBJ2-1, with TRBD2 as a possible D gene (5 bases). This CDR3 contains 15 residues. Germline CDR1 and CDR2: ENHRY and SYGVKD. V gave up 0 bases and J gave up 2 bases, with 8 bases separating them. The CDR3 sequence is CAISESSETYNEQFF. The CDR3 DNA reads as TGTGCCATCAGTGAGTCTAGCGAGACCTACAATGAGCAGTTCTTC.

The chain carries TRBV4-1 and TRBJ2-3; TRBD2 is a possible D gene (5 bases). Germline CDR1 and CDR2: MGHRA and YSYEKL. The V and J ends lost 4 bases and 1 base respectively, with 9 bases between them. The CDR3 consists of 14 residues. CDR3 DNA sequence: TGCGCCAGCAGCCCGGGGAGTCGCACAGATACGCAGTATTTT. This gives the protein CASSPGSRTDTQYF.

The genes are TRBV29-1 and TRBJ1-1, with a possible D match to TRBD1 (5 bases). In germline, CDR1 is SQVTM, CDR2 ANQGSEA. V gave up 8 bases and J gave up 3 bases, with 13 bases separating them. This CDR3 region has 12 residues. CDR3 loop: CSIRTRDTEAFF. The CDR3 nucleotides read TGCAGCATCCGAACCAGGGACACTGAAGCTTTCTTT.

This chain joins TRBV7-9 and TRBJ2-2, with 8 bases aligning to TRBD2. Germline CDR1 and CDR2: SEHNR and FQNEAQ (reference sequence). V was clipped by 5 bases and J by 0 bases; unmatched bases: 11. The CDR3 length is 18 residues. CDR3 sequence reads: CASSGQRTSRPNTGELFF. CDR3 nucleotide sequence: TGTGCCAGCAGCGGACAGCGGACTAGCCGACCGAACACCGGGGAGCTGTTTTTT.

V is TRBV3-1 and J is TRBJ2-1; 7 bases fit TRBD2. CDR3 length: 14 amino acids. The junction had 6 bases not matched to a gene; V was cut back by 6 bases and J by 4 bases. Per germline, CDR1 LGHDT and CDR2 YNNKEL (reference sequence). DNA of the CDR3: TGTGCCAGCAGGCTAGCGGCCTCGTACAATGAGCAGTTCTTC. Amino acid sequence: CASRLAASYNEQFF.

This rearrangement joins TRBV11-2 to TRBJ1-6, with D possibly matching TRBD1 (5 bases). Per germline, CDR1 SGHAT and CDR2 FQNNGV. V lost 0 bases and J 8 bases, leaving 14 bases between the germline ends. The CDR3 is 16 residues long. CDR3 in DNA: TGTGCCAGCAGCTTAGATCTGCCAGGGTTGCATTCACCCCTCCACTTT. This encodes CASSLDLPGLHSPLHF.

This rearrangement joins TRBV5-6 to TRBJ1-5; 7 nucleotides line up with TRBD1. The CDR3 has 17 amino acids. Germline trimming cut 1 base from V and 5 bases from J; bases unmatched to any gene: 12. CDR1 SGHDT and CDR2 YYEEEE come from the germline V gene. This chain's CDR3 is CASSLSFPDRFHQPQHF. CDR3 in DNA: TGTGCCAGCAGCTTGAGTTTCCCGGACAGGTTCCATCAGCCCCAGCATTTT.